This is a list of T cell receptor beta chains from one sample in a study of blood T cell repertoires in COVID-19. The protocol was immunoSEQ multiplex PCR, while the TCRdb copy is restricted to in-frame clones and leaves out a portion. The repertoire holds 270,000 or so clones, with approximately 88% as singletons. Sequencing used PBMCs or T cells enriched from blood (not recorded which). These receptors all stem from a woman in her forties with acute COVID-19. Each CDR3 is given without its conserved first and last residue. Part of the rows lack a size; the others show once, few, many or a class for expanded clones.

v_call	clone_size	j_call	cdr3_aa
TRBV9	.	TRBJ2-5	ASSVGGGGETQY
TRBV5-4	.	TRBJ2-5	ASSLGLGETQY
TRBV5-1	.	TRBJ1-2	ASSFQGQGADGYT
TRBV28	.	TRBJ1-3	ASSLPGGGGLAGNTIY
TRBV7-9	.	TRBJ1-6	ASSTTGVNSPLH
TRBV28	.	TRBJ2-7	ASSLSDWVWY
TRBV7-9	.	TRBJ2-1	ASSLGGGDEQF
TRBV19	.	TRBJ1-5	ASIRQGRMSNQPQH
TRBV10-2	.	TRBJ2-1	ASFGLRGSSYNEQF
TRBV28	few	TRBJ1-6	ASSPQGQGGPNSPLH
TRBV14	.	TRBJ2-1	ASSQLAGGYNEQF
TRBV6-6	.	TRBJ2-7	ASSLDKYEQY
TRBV18	.	TRBJ1-1	ASSGTVTEAF
TRBV6-1	.	TRBJ2-1	ASSDLSGRGYNEQF
TRBV3-1/TRBV3-2	.	TRBJ2-1	ASSPTSGSYNEQF
TRBV19	.	TRBJ1-2	ASSIGLQGGNYGYT
TRBV19	.	TRBJ2-5	ASSMHRWAQETQY
TRBV28	once	TRBJ1-2	ASSFPPAPVTAVNYGYT
TRBV29-1	many	TRBJ2-2	SVKTGTGELF
TRBV7-9	.	TRBJ1-4	ASSYLGGAREKLF
TRBV9	.	TRBJ1-4	ASSVGLQENEKLF
TRBV27	.	TRBJ2-7	ASRPGQLSYEQY
TRBV7-8	.	TRBJ2-1	ASSPQTGSSYYNEQF
TRBV7-2	.	TRBJ2-7	ASSLSTGGPYEQY
TRBV12-3/TRBV12-4	.	TRBJ1-2	ASSNRTNYGYT
TRBV24-1	.	TRBJ1-5	ATSSGFQPQH
TRBV5-6	.	TRBJ2-1	ASSARLAGVYNEQF
TRBV6-5	once	TRBJ1-1	ASSYLGAAF
TRBV2	.	TRBJ1-1	ASSYRGNTEAF
TRBV30	.	TRBJ1-5	AWSRQGGQPQH
TRBV9	.	TRBJ2-2	ASSVGLADTGELF
TRBV2	.	TRBJ1-6	ASLSQGANSPLH
TRBV19	.	TRBJ1-6	ASNQGNNSPLH
TRBV7-2	.	TRBJ2-3	ASSLLDGVTDTQY
TRBV5-1	.	TRBJ1-3	ASSLQGTGNTIY
TRBV18	.	TRBJ2-7	ASSPQKGDYEQY
TRBV7-8	.	TRBJ2-1	ASSLGSLAGVYEQF
TRBV7-3	few	TRBJ1-6	ASSLRQEDHYNSPLH
TRBV11-2	.	TRBJ2-3	ASSLELGSDTQY
TRBV28	.	TRBJ2-3	ASSFRRLSTDTQY
TRBV28	.	TRBJ1-5	ASSPAFNSNQPQH
TRBV18	few	TRBJ1-5	ASSYTGINQPQH
TRBV30	.	TRBJ2-1	AWRRAGGRFYNEQF
TRBV5-1	.	TRBJ2-5	ASSLVTDQETQY
TRBV7-2	.	TRBJ2-3	ASSSGGLRSDTQY
TRBV28	.	TRBJ2-5	ASSSPKTGVQETQY
TRBV7-2	.	TRBJ1-1	ASSPIGLPNTEAF
TRBV18	once	TRBJ2-1	ASSPQTGSNEQF
TRBV2	.	TRBJ1-2	ASSDGFSFRGYT
TRBV7-8	.	TRBJ1-1	ASSLTLVESTEAF